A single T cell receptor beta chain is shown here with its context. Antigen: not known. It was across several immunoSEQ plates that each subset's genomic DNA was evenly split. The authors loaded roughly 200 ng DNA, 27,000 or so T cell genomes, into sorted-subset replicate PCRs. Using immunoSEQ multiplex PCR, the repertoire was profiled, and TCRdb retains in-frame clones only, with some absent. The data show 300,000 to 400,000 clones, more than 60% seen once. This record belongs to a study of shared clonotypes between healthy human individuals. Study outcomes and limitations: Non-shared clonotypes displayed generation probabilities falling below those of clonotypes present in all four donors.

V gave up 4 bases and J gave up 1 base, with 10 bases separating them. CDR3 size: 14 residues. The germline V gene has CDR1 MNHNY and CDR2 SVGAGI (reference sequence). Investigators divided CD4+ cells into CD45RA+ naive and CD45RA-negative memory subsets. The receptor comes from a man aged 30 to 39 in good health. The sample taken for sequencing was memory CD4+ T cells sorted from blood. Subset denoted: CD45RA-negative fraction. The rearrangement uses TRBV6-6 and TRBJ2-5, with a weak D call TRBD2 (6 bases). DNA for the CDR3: TGTGCCAGCAGTTCGTCGCGGGGCCAAGAGACCCAGTACTTC. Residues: CASSSSRGQETQYF.